A single sample gave rise to the 26 T cell receptor beta chains below, sequenced in a study of T cell repertoires in cytomegalovirus infection. TCRdb fed the reads into MiXCR, producing one record per CDR3 protein. The table shows around 130,000 distinct CDR3 sequences, with 20% to 30% occurring only once. No antigen has been assigned to these receptors. What was sequenced was PBMCs, sequenced either directly or after in vitro stimulation (not recorded which). Source of these receptors: a human donor in good health (CMV status not recorded). Some clones in this sample may be carry-over from other donors' samples.

The chain's CDR3 is CASSLVGGGAEAFF. The CDR3 coding sequence is TGTGCCAGCAGCTTAGTAGGGGGAGGTGCTGAAGCTTTCTTT. The gene calls are TRBV7-9 and TRBJ1-1, with D possibly being TRBD1 (6 bases). V lost 1 base to trimming and J lost 6 bases, with 12 bases between them. CDR1 is SEHNR, CDR2 FQNEAQ, per germline (reference sequence). This CDR3 is built from 14 residues.

For this clonotype: No conserved phenylalanine or tryptophan is present at the end of the CDR3, so a read error is the likely explanation. CDR3 nucleotide sequence: TGTGCCAGCAGCCCCTTGGACAGGGGCCGTGAGCAGTTCTCC. It encodes CASSPLDRGREQFS. The V and J genes are TRBV11-2 and TRBJ2-1; the match to TRBD1 covers 9 bases. This CDR3 region has 14 residues. With 5 bases clipped from V and 9 bases from J, the junction kept 8 bases outside the gene matches. Germline V gene sequence: CDR1 SGHAT, CDR2 FQNNGV.

This clonotype ranks as medium-sized. The chain employs TRBV7-2 and TRBJ1-1, with TRBD1 matching 10 bases. The CDR3 runs 14 residues. Trimming cost V 4 bases and J 10 bases; bases outside gene matches: 9. Germline CDR1 is SGHTA and CDR2 is FQGNSA. The CDR3: CASSYGQGGFGAFF. The CDR3 DNA reads TGTGCCAGCAGCTACGGACAGGGGGGCTTTGGAGCTTTCTTT.

This clonotype has a single count. The chain combines TRBV20-1 with TRBJ2-1, with unresolved D. CDR3 length: 14 amino acids. V was cut by 5 bases and J by 2 bases, with 13 bases left in between. CDR1 and CDR2 (germline): DFQATT, SNEGSKA (reference sequence). DNA for the CDR3: TGCAGTGCTTCTACTGGCGAGCCCTACAATGAGCAGTTCTTC. This translates into CSASTGEPYNEQFF.

This clonotype has only a few counts. This chain links TRBV2 with TRBJ1-2; a weak D match, TRBD1 (5 bases). Germline lookup yields CDR1 SNHLY and CDR2 FYNNEI. The CDR3 runs to 14 residues. Trimming shortened V by 5 bases and J by 1 base, and 11 bases separated the two germline ends. The CDR3 DNA reads TGTGCCAGCAGTTTCATACAGGATAACTATGGCTACACCTTC. Its translation is CASSFIQDNYGYTF.

This clonotype came up a few times. This chain uses TRBV4-3 with TRBJ2-1, with 8 bases that match TRBD2. Germline trimming cut 0 bases from V and 10 bases from J; bases unmatched to any gene: 8. The CDR3 covers 15 residues. Germline CDR1 LGHNA, CDR2 YSLEER. The CDR3 here is CASSQESAGDGEQFF. CDR3 coding DNA: TGCGCCAGCAGCCAAGAGTCAGCGGGAGATGGCGAGCAGTTCTTC.

This clonotype turned up a few times. The chain uses TRBV4-1 and TRBJ2-1; 11 bases agree with TRBD2. The V gene's germline CDR1 is MGHRA and CDR2 YSYEKL. Unmatched junction bases numbered 4, after V lost 0 bases and J lost 3 bases. The CDR3 is 17 residues long. In nucleotides, the CDR3 is TGCGCCAGCAGCCAAGATCAGGGACTAGCGGTCTACAATGAGCAGTTCTTC. Its protein is CASSQDQGLAVYNEQFF.

This clonotype was counted at least ten times. The J gene is TRBJ2-1, the V gene TRBV7-2; 10 bases map to TRBD1. This CDR3 has 18 residues. The V gene's germline CDR1 is SGHTA and CDR2 FQGNSA. The junction had 14 bases not matched to a gene; V was cut back by 6 bases and J by 3 bases. The DNA of the CDR3 is TGTGCCAGCAGGGACAGGGGGGCGTTAGACCCCTACTACAATGAGCAGTTCTTC. This sequence encodes CASRDRGALDPYYNEQFF.

CDR3 bases: TGTGCCATCAGTGAGGAAGGCATTTACACTGAAGCTTTCTTT. As protein: CAISEEGIYTEAFF. The chain uses TRBV10-3 and TRBJ1-1; no clear D. Germline loops: CDR1 ENHRY, CDR2 SYGVKD. V gave up 2 bases and J gave up 3 bases, with 10 bases separating them. The CDR3 has 14 amino acids.

This clonotype came up once. This chain links TRBV10-1 with TRBJ2-3; D unresolved. Germline assignment: CDR1 WNHNN and CDR2 SYGVQD (reference sequence). With 8 bases removed from V and 0 bases from J, the gap between germline ends came to 6 bases. The CDR3 sequence is 12 residues long. The chain's CDR3 is CASGSSTDTQYF. DNA of the CDR3: TGCGCCAGCGGATCTAGCACAGATACGCAGTATTTT.

This clonotype was found a few times. The chain has TRBV20-1 and TRBJ2-7; TRBD2 is a possible D gene (5 bases). The V end was cut by 3 bases, the J end by 3 bases, with 12 bases between. The germline V gene encodes CDR1 DFQATT and CDR2 SNEGSKA (reference sequence). The CDR3 covers 13 residues. CDR3 nucleotide sequence: TGCAGTGCTAGGACTACAATAAACTACGAGCAGTACTTC. This codes for CSARTTINYEQYF.

Notes on this clonotype: A much larger clone lies a single base off, so this may be a read error. The chain combines TRBV7-2 with TRBJ2-1; 7 nucleotides line up with TRBD1. The V gene's germline CDR1 is SGHTA and CDR2 FQGNSA. The CDR3 has 15 residues. The trim removed 3 bases at V and 2 bases at J, leaving 4 bases unmatched. The CDR3 DNA reads as TGTGCCAGCAGCTTGGACAGGAGAGCCTACAATGAGCAGTTCTTC. Its translation is CASSLDRRAYNEQFF.

The rearrangement uses TRBV7-2 and TRBJ2-5, with 8 bases lining up with TRBD2. The CDR3 is made up of 15 amino acids. V trimming: 1 base; J trimming: 2 bases; junction bases outside the gene matches: 3. Per the germline V gene, CDR1 is SGHTA and CDR2 is FQGNSA. The CDR3 DNA follows: TGTGCCAGCAGCTTAGGTAGCGGGGTACAAGAGACCCAGTACTTC. It yields the protein CASSLGSGVQETQYF.

The CDR3, as DNA: TGTGCCAGCAGCTTAGCGGCTAGCGGGAGCTACGAGCAGTACGTC. Its translation is CASSLAASGSYEQYV. The V gene is TRBV7-2, the J gene TRBJ2-7; 10 positions match TRBD2. Looked up from germline, CDR1 is SGHTA and CDR2 is FQGNSA. V lost 0 bases, J lost 3 bases, and 2 bases stayed unmatched. The CDR3 has 15 amino acids.

The rearrangement uses TRBV11-2 and TRBJ2-1; D possibly corresponds to TRBD2 (5 bases). CDR1 and CDR2 from the germline V gene are SGHAT and FQNNGV. The CDR3 has 13 residues. V was trimmed by 5 bases and J by 9 bases, leaving 14 bases between them. The DNA for the CDR3 is TGTGCCAGCAGCCCCCGAGGACGGGGTGAGCAGTTCTTC. Translation: CASSPRGRGEQFF.

This clonotype was observed a few times. CDR3 DNA: TGTGCCAGCAGTTACTCAACCGCTTCTGCGGGAACCTACAATGAGCAGTTCTTC. Protein product: CASSYSTASAGTYNEQFF. The chain couples TRBV6-2 or TRBV6-3 to TRBJ2-1; the D gene is possibly TRBD2 (6 bases). CDR1 is MNHEY, CDR2 SVGEGT, per germline. The length of the CDR3 is 18 residues. Trimming left V 0 bases short and J 2 bases short, with 17 bases between.

This clonotype was seen ten or more times. The chain combines TRBV7-2 with TRBJ1-2; D uncertain. The CDR3 loop spans 13 amino acids. The germline V gene encodes CDR1 SGHTA and CDR2 FQGNSA. The V end was cut by 4 bases, the J end by 7 bases, with 13 bases between. The CDR3 is CASSSDGWGGYTF. The CDR3 DNA reads as TGTGCCAGCAGCTCGGACGGGTGGGGTGGCTACACCTTC. Full variable domain (remainder filled in from reference TRBV7-2 and TRBJ1-2): GAGVSQSPSNKVTEKGKDVELRCDPISGHTALYWYRQSLGQGLEFLIYFQGNSAPDKSGLPSDRFSAERTGGSVSTLTIQRTQQEDSAVYLCASSSDGWGGYTFGSGTRLTVV.

The genes are TRBV7-3 and TRBJ2-2; 7 bases agree with TRBD2. Germline V gene sequence: CDR1 SGHTA, CDR2 FQGTGA. CDR3 size: 19 residues. J lost 2 bases, V lost 1 base, and 13 bases had no gene match. Written as DNA, the CDR3 is TGTGCCAGCAGCTTAAAGGCATCGGGGCTAGCGGAAAACACCGGGGAGCTGTTTTTT. Translated: CASSLKASGLAENTGELFF.

This clonotype has more than one count but fewer than ten. The V gene is TRBV12-3 or TRBV12-4, the J gene TRBJ1-5; no firm D call. The CDR3 runs to 15 residues. V was clipped by 5 bases and J by 1 base, with 12 bases between them. In DNA, the CDR3 is TGTGCCAGCAGTCCCGCGGGTCGAAGCAATCAGCCCCAGCATTTT. Residues: CASSPAGRSNQPQHF.

The table lists this clonotype with a few counts. The J gene is TRBJ1-2, the V gene TRBV12-3 or TRBV12-4; D not certain. Trimming stripped 5 bases from V and 4 bases from J, with 14 bases between. This CDR3 has 14 residues. The CDR3 loop is CASSTVAGGYGYTF. CDR3 bases: TGTGCCAGCAGTACGGTAGCGGGAGGCTATGGCTACACCTTC.

The CDR3 reads CASRVAGGNRDTQYF. CDR3 DNA: TGTGCCAGTAGAGTAGCGGGAGGGAATCGGGATACGCAGTATTTT. The J gene is TRBJ2-3, the V gene TRBV19, with TRBD2 matching 11 bases. The CDR3 covers 15 residues. Germline CDR1 reads LNHDA; CDR2 reads SQIVND (reference sequence). Trimming removed 6 bases from V and 6 bases from J; junction bases left unmatched: 8.

This clonotype was counted at least ten times. One end of the junction is discordant with germline, which a read error may explain. The V gene is TRBV7-7, the J gene TRBJ2-5; a possible D gene is TRBD1 (5 bases). CDR1 SSHAT and CDR2 FNYEAQ come from the germline V gene (reference sequence). The CDR3 spans 14 residues. The CDR3 loop is CASSSRPGSETQYF. The CDR3 region has the DNA TGTGCTAGCAGCTCTCGCCCAGGGTCGGAGACCCAGTACTTC.

The sample holds many counts of this clonotype. The CDR3 reads CASSLSAYNEQFF. The CDR3 nucleotides read TGTGCCAGCAGCTTATCAGCGTACAATGAGCAGTTCTTC. This chain joins TRBV7-6 and TRBJ2-1; no reliable D call. CDR3 length equals 13 residues. Germline loops: CDR1 SGHVS, CDR2 FNYEAQ. Trimming took off 2 bases at V and 4 bases at J, with 6 bases between the two ends.

The chain is built from TRBV19 and TRBJ2-7; no firm D call. Germline CDR1 reads LNHDA; CDR2 reads SQIVND (reference sequence). The CDR3 runs 14 residues. V was cut by 5 bases and J by 1 base, with 12 bases left in between. The CDR3 sequence is CASSVGPNSYEQYF. The CDR3 DNA sequence: TGTGCCAGTAGTGTAGGACCGAATTCCTACGAGCAGTACTTC.

This clonotype was observed at least ten times. The chain couples TRBV6-5 to TRBJ1-5; weak D call: TRBD1 (6 bases). Germline lookup yields CDR1 MNHEY and CDR2 SVGAGI. V was clipped by 0 bases and J by 7 bases, with 10 bases between them. CDR3 length: 14 amino acids. As DNA, the CDR3 is TGTGCCAGCAGTTACTCGGACAGCGGGCAGCCCCAGCATTTT. Translating gives CASSYSDSGQPQHF.

This chain links TRBV11-3 with TRBJ2-5, with 9 positions matching TRBD2. V lost 3 bases, J lost 1 base, and 6 bases stayed unmatched. This CDR3 spans 16 amino acids. Germline lookup yields CDR1 SGHNT and CDR2 YENEEA. The chain's CDR3 is CASSFVASGTQETQYF. DNA for the CDR3: TGTGCCAGCAGCTTCGTGGCTAGCGGGACCCAAGAGACCCAGTACTTC.